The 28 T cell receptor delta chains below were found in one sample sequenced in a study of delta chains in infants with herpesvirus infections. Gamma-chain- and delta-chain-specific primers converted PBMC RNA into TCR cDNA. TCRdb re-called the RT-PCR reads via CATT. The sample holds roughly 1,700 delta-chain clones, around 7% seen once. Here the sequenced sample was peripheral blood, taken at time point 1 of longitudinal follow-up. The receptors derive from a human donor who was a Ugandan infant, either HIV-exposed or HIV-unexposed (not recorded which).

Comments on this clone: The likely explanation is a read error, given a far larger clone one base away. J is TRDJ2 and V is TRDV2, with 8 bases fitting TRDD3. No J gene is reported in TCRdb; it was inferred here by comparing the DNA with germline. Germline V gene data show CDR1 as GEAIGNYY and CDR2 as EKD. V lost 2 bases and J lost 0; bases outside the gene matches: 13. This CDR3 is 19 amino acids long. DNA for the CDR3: TGTGCCTGTGACAGGTTACTGGGGATACACCCCACTTTGACAGCACAACTCTTCTTT. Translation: CACDRLLGIHPTLTAQLFF.

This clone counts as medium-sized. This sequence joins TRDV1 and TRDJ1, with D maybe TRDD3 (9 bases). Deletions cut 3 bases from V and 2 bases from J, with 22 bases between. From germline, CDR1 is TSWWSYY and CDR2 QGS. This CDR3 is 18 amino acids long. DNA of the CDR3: TGTGCTCTTGGGGACGGGCTTCCTACGCTGGGGGATACCGATAAACTCATCTTT. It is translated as CALGDGLPTLGDTDKLIF.

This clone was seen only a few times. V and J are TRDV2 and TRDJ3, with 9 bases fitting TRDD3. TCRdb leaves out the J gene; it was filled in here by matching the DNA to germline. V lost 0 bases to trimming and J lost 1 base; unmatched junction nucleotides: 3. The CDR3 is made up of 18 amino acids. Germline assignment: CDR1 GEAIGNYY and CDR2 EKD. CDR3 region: CACDTGGYRSWDTRQMFF. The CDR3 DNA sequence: TGTGCCTGTGACACCGGGGGATACAGGTCCTGGGACACCCGACAGATGTTTTTC.

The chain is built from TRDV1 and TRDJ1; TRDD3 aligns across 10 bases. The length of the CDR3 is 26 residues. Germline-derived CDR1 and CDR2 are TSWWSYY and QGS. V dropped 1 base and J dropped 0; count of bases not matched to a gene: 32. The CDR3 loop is CALGEPRAPFLRFSGTGGWDTDKLIF. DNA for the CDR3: TGTGCTCTTGGGGAACCCCGGGCGCCTTTCCTACGGTTTTCCGGAACTGGGGGATGGGACACCGATAAACTCATCTTT.

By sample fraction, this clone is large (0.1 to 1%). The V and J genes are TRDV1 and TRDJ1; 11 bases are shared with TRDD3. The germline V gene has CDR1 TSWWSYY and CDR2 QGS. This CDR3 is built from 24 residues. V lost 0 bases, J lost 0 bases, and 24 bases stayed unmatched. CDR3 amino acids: CALGELGLPTYDWGIGLYTDKLIF. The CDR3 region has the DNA TGTGCTCTTGGGGAACTAGGCCTTCCTACCTATGACTGGGGGATAGGACTGTACACCGATAAACTCATCTTT.

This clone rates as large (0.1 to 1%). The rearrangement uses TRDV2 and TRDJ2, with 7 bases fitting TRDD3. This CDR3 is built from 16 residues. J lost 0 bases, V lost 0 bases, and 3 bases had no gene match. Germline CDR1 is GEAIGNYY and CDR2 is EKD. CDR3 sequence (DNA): TGTGCCTGTGACACCGTGGGGGAAGCTTTGACAGCACAACTCTTCTTT. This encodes CACDTVGEALTAQLFF.

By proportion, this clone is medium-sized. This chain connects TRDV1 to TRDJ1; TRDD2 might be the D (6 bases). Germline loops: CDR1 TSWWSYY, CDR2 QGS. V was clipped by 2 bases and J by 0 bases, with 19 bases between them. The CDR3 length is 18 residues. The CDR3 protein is CALGETLPLGVDTDKLIF. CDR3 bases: TGTGCTCTTGGGGAAACCCTTCCCCTGGGAGTCGACACCGATAAACTCATCTTT.

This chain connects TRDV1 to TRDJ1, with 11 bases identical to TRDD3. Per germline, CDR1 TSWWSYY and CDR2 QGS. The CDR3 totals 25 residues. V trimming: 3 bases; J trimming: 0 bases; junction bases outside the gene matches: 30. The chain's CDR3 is CALGEFPVTGGYRAPEPPYTDKLIF. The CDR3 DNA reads TGTGCTCTTGGGGAGTTTCCTGTGACTGGGGGATATAGGGCCCCCGAACCCCCTTACACCGATAAACTCATCTTT.

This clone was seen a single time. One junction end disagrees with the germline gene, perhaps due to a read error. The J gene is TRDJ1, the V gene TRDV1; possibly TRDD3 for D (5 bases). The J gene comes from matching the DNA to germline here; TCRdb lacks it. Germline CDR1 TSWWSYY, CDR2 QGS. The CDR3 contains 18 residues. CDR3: CALGGDRFFLGYTEKLIF. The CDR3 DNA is TGTGCTCTTGGGGGCGACCGATTTTTCTTGGGGTACACCGAGAAACTCATCTTT.

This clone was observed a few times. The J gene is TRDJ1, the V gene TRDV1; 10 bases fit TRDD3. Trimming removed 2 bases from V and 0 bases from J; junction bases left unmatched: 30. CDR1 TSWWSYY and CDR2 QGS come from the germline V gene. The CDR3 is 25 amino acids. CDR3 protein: CALGELFVSLYSTTGGFPYTDKLIF. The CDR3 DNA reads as TGTGCTCTTGGGGAATTATTTGTATCATTATACTCGACTACTGGGGGATTCCCGTACACCGATAAACTCATCTTT.

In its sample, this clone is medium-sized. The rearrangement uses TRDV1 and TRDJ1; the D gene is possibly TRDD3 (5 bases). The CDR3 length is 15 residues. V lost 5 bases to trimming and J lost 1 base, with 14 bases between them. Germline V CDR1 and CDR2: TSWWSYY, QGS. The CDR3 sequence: CALGSPQGGTDKLIF. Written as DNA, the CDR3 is TGTGCTCTTGGGAGCCCGCAGGGGGGCACCGATAAACTCATCTTT.

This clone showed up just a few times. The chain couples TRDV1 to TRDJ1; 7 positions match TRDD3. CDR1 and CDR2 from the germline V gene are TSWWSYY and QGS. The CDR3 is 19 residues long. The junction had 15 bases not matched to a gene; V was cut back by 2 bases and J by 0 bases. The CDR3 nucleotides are TGTGCTCTTGGGGAATCCCCTACGGCGGGGATAATGTACACCGATAAACTCATCTTT. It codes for CALGESPTAGIMYTDKLIF.

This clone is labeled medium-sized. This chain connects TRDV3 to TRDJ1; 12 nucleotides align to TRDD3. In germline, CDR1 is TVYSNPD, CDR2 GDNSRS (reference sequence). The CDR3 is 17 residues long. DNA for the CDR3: TGTGCTCCGTATATGAAGTACTGGGGGATACTCACCGATAAACTCATCTTT. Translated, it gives CAPYMKYWGILTDKLIF.

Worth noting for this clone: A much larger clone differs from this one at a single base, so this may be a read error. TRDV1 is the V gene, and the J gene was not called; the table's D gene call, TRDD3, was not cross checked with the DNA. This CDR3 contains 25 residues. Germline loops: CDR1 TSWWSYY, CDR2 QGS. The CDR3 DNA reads TGTGCTCTTGGGGAAAGGTCGCCCACTCCTCCTCTATCTGTTCAGACCACGTTGAATTCTGGACCACTGATCTTT. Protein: CALGERSPTPPLSVQTTLNSGPLIF.

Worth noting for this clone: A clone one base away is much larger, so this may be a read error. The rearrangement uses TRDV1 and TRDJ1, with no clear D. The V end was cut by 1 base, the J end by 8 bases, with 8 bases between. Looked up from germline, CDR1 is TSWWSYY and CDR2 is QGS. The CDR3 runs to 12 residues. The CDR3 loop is CALGEPPRKLIF. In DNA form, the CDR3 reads TGTGCTCTTGGGGAACCCCCCCGAAAACTCATCTTT.

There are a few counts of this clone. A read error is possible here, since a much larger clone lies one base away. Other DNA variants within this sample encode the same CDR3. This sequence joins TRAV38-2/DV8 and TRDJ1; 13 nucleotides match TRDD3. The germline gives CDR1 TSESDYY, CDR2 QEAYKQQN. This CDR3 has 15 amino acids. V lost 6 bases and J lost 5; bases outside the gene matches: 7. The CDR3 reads CAYISTGGYADKLIF. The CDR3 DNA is TGTGCTTATATTTCCACTGGGGGATACGCAGATAAACTCATCTTT.

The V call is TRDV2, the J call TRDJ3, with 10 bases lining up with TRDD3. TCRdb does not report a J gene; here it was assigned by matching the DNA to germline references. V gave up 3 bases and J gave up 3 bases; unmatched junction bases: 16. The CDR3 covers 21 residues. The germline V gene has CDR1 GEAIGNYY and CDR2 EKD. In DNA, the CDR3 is TGTGCCTGTGACTATGACCACTGGGGGATGGCGGGGAACTGGGACACCCGACAGATGTTTTTC. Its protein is CACDYDHWGMAGNWDTRQMFF.

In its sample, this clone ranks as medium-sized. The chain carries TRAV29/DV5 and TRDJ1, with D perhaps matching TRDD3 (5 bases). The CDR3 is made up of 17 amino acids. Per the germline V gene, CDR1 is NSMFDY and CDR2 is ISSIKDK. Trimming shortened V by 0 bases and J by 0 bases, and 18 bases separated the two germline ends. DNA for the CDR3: TGTGCAGCAAGCGCGTCGTCCGCCGGGGGGTACACCGATAAACTCATCTTT. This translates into CAASASSAGGYTDKLIF.

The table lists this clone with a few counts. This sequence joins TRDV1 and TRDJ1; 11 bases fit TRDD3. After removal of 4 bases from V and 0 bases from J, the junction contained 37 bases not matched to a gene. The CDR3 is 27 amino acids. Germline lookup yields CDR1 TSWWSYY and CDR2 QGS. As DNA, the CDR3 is TGTGCTCTTGGGGGTCGGCCTTCTGCGCGGGTACTGGGGGATATGCAAAACTGGGTAAAGTACACCGATAAACTCATCTTT. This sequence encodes CALGGRPSARVLGDMQNWVKYTDKLIF.

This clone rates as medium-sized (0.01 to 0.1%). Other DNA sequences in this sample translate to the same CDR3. The CDR3 DNA follows: TGTGCTCTTGGGACCTCCGGATCTACGTTACTGGGGGATACGCGAACCGATAAACTCATCTTT. Translated: CALGTSGSTLLGDTRTDKLIF. This chain joins TRDV1 and TRDJ1, with 13 positions matching TRDD3. Germline V CDR1 and CDR2: TSWWSYY, QGS. Germline trimming cut 5 bases from V and 2 bases from J; bases unmatched to any gene: 20. This CDR3 region has 21 residues.

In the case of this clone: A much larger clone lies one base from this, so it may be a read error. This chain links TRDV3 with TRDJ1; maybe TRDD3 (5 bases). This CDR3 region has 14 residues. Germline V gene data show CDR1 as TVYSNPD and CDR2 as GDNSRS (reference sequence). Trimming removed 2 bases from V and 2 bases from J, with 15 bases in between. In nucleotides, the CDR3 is TGTGCCTTTCTTTGGATGAGGGGGACCGATAAACTCATCTTT. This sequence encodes CAFLWMRGTDKLIF.

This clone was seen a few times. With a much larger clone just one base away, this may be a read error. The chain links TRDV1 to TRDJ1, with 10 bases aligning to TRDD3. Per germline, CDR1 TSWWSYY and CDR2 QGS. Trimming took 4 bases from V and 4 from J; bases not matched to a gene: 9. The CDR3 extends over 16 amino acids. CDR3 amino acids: CALGGQMGGYGDKLIF. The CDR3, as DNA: TGTGCTCTTGGGGGCCAGATGGGGGGATACGGCGATAAACTCATCTTT.

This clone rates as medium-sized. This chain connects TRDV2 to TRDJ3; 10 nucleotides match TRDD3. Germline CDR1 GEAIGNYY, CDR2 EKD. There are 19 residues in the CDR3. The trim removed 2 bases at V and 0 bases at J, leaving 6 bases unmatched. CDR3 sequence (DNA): TGTGCCTGTGACAAACTGGGGGATCCGAGCTCCTGGGACACCCGACAGATGTTTTTC. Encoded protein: CACDKLGDPSSWDTRQMFF.

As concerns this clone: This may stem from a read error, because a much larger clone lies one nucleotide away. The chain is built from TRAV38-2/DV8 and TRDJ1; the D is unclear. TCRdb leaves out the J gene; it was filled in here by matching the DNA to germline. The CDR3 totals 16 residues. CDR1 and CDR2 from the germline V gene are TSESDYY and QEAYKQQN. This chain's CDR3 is CAYRSYISALTEKLIF. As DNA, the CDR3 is TGTGCTTATAGGAGTTACATTTCTGCACTCACCGAGAAACTCATCTTT.

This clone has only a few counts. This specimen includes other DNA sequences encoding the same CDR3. CDR3 coding DNA: TGTGCTCTTGGGGAAGCCCTCCATTTACTGGGGGATATCGGGGAACTCATCTTT. Amino acids: CALGEALHLLGDIGELIF. V is TRDV1 and J is TRDJ1; 11 nucleotides match TRDD3. Germline V gives CDR1 TSWWSYY, CDR2 QGS. This CDR3 comprises 18 residues. V was clipped by 2 bases and J by 9 bases; unmatched bases: 17.

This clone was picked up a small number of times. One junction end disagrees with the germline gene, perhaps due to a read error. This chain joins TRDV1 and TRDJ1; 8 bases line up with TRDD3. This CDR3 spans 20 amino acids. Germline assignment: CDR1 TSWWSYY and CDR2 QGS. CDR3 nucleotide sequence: TGTGCTCTTGGGGAACTAGTCCCCCTACTGGGGGCCCGGTACACCGATAAATTCATCTTT. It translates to CALGELVPLLGARYTDKFIF.

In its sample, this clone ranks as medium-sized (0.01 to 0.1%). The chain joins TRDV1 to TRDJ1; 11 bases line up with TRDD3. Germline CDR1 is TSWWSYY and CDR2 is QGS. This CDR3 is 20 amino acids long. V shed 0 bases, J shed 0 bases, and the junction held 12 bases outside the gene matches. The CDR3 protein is CALGELSLSYWGIYTDKLIF. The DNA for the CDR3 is TGTGCTCTTGGGGAACTCTCCTTATCGTACTGGGGGATATACACCGATAAACTCATCTTT.

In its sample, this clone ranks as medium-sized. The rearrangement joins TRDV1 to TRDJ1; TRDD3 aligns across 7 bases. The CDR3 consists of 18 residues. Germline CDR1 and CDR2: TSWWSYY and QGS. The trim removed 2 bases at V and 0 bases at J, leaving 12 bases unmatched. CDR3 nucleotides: TGTGCTCTTGGGGAAGGGACTTCCCTGGGGGGAAACACCGATAAACTCATCTTT. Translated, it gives CALGEGTSLGGNTDKLIF.